This TCR beta chain was recorded in a study of CD8 T cells in Susac syndrome. Study information: Within the sequenced group of Susac syndrome patients, roughly 6 showed active disease and eight were in remission. Susac syndrome patients were untreated, on corticosteroids with some adding intravenous immunoglobulin, or on intravenous immunoglobulin only.

Negative isolation yielded CD8+ and CD4+ T cells; FACS enriched TEMRA cells. RNA amounts of roughly 0.5 to 1 ug underwent reverse transcription with random hexamers. The TCR beta CDR3 was amplified by immunoSEQ multiplex PCR across 54 Vbeta, 13 Jbeta. TCRdb processed the immunoSEQ multiplex PCR reads anew with MiXCR; each CDR3 protein has one entry. The sample has roughly 220,000 distinct CDR3 sequences, over 90% seen once. The V end was cut by 1 base, the J end by 9 bases, with 13 bases between. CDR3 length: 13 residues. Per germline, CDR1 SGHDN and CDR2 FVKESK. The chain couples TRBV14 to TRBJ2-7; D possibly matches TRBD1 or TRBD2 (6 bases each). Source material: CD4+ T cells from PBMCs. The clonotype was recovered from a human donor with Susac syndrome. In nucleotides, the CDR3 is TGTGCCAGCAGCCAAGCAGGCTCGGGGGCGCAGTACTTC. Translation gives CASSQAGSGAQYF.